A single sample is the source of the 3 T cell receptor beta chains below, sequenced in a study of T cells in localized non-small cell lung cancer. Clones were read by immunoSEQ multiplex PCR, and TCRdb kept only the in-frame ones, dropping some. Among several thousand clones, about 90% were seen once, and the ten largest hold roughly 5%. The sample consisted of peripheral blood mononuclear cells, taken before any cancer treatment. These receptor sequences come from a male donor at least 60 years old with stage II lung adenocarcinoma.

This chain joins TRBV15 and TRBJ2-7; maybe TRBD1 (6 bases). Trimming shortened V by 0 bases and J by 4 bases, and 16 bases separated the two germline ends. The germline gives CDR1 LNHNV, CDR2 YYDKDF (reference sequence). The CDR3 runs to 16 residues. This chain's CDR3 is CATSRELRGKDYEQYF. The CDR3 nucleotides are TGTGCCACCAGCAGAGAGTTAAGGGGGAAAGATTACGAGCAGTACTTC.

The chain recombines TRBV9 with TRBJ2-1; D assignment may be TRBD1 or TRBD2 (6 bases each). In germline, CDR1 is SGDLS, CDR2 YYNGEE. The V end lost 0 bases, the J end lost 2 bases, and 12 bases lay between the germline ends. The CDR3 extends over 16 amino acids. CDR3 sequence reads: CASSVVSGGPYNEQFF. The DNA for the CDR3 is TGTGCCAGCAGCGTAGTCTCCGGGGGCCCCTACAATGAGCAGTTCTTC.

The gene calls are TRBV2 and TRBJ1-2; TRBD1 aligns across 9 bases. Germline V gene sequence: CDR1 SNHLY, CDR2 FYNNEI. With 7 bases clipped from V and 2 bases from J, the junction kept 5 bases outside the gene matches. This CDR3 contains 14 residues. The CDR3 loop is CASTDRGGNYGYTF. In nucleotides, the CDR3 is TGTGCCAGCACCGACAGGGGGGGAAACTATGGCTACACCTTC.